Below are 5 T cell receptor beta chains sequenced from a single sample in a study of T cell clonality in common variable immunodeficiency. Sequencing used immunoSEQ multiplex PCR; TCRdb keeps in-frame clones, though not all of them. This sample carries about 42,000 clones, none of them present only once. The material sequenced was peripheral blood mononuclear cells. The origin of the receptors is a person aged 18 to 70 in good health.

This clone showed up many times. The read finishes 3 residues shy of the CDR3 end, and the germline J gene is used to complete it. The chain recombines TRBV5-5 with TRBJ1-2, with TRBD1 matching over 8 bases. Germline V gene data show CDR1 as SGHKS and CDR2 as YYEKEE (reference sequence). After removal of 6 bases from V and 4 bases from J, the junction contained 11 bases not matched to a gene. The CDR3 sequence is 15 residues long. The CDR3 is CASTPEPQGAYGYTF. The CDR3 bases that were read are TGTGCCAGCACCCCGGAGCCCCAGGGGGCCTATGGC.

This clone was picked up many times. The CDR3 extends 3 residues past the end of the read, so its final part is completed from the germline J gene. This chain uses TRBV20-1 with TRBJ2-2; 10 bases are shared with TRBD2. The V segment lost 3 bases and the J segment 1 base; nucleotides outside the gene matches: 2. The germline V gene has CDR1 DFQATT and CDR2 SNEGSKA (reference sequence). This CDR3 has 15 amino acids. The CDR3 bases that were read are TGCAGTGCTAGCAGACTAGCGGGGAACACCGGGGAG. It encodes CSASRLAGNTGE. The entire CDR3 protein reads CSASRLAGNTGELFF.

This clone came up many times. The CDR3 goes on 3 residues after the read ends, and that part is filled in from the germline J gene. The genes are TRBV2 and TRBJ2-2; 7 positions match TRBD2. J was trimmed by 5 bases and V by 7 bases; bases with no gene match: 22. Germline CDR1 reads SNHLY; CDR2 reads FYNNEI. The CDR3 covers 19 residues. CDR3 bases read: TGTGCCAGCACCAGATGGGGGGGAGCGGGTCTTATTGGAACCGGGGAG. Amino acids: CASTRWGGAGLIGTGE. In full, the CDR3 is CASTRWGGAGLIGTGELFF.

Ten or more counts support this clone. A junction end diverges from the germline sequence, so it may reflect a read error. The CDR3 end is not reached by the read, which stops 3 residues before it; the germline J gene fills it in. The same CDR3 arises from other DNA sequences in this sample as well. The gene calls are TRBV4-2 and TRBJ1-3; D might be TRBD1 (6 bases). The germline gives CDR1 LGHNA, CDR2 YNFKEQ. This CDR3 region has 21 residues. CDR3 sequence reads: CASSQDATAGATRMGGNTIYF. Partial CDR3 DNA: TGTGCCAGCAGCCAAGATGCAACGGCAGGGGCTACACGAATGGGAGGAAACACG.

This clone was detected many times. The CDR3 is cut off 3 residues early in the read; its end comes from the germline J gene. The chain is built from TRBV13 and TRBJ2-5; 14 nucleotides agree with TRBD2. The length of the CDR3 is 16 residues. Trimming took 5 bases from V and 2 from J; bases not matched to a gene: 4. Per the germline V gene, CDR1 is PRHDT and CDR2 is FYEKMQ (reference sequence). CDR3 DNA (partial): TGTGCCAGCAGCAGGACTAGCGGGAGGTATCAAGAGACC. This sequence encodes CASSRTSGRYQET. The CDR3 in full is CASSRTSGRYQETQYF.